The 20 T cell receptor beta chains below all came from one sample that was sequenced in a study of blood T cell repertoires in COVID-19. Some clones are missing from TCRdb's copy, which holds only in-frame ones; the method was immunoSEQ multiplex PCR. This sample has approximately 250,000 clones, with nearly 85% found just once. Sequenced material: peripheral blood. These receptors came from a human donor in a cohort sampled during active COVID-19.

V gene TRBV2 combines with J gene TRBJ1-5; D call uncertain. V was clipped by 6 bases and J by 0 bases, with 6 bases between them. In germline, CDR1 is SNHLY, CDR2 FYNNEI. The CDR3 spans 13 residues. DNA for the CDR3: TGTGCCAGCAGGGCAGATAGCAATCAGCCCCAGCATTTT. Amino acids: CASRADSNQPQHF.

The chain links TRBV10-3 to TRBJ2-2; D may be TRBD1 (6 bases). Germline lookup yields CDR1 ENHRY and CDR2 SYGVKD. The CDR3 sequence is 11 residues long. Trimming pared 11 bases from V and 6 bases from J, leaving 10 bases between. The CDR3 nucleotides are TGTGCCGGCAGGGGACCCGGGGAGCTGTTTTTT. Encoded protein: CAGRGPGELFF.

This clone was recorded once. J is TRBJ2-7 and V is TRBV5-8; maybe TRBD2 (6 bases). The germline CDR1 and CDR2 sequences are SGHTS and YDEGEE. The germline V and J ends were trimmed by 2 bases and 0 bases, with 12 bases remaining between them. The CDR3 contains 15 residues. The CDR3 here is CASSFIAEYSYEQYF. DNA for the CDR3: TGTGCCAGCAGCTTCATAGCGGAATACTCCTACGAGCAGTACTTC.

This clone was recorded only once. This sequence joins TRBV4-1 and TRBJ1-1; D is undetermined. V lost 0 bases, J lost 4 bases, and 9 bases lay in between. Germline CDR1 and CDR2: MGHRA and YSYEKL. The CDR3 is 14 amino acids. The CDR3 here is CASSQEDGITEAFF. CDR3 coding DNA: TGCGCCAGCAGCCAAGAGGACGGGATCACTGAAGCTTTCTTT.

The chain couples TRBV6-5 to TRBJ2-2; no clear D gene. The germline V and J ends were trimmed by 2 bases and 4 bases, with 5 bases remaining between them. The CDR3 covers 13 residues. Germline assignment: CDR1 MNHEY and CDR2 SVGAGI. The CDR3: CASSYVVTGELFF. For the CDR3, the DNA is TGTGCCAGCAGTTACGTCGTCACCGGGGAGCTGTTTTTT.

The rearrangement links TRBV6-5 to TRBJ1-2; TRBD1 matches 9 bases. The germline CDR1 and CDR2 sequences are MNHEY and SVGAGI. The CDR3 totals 13 residues. Trimming took 6 bases from V and 7 from J; bases not matched to a gene: 6. The CDR3 protein is CASRLDRGGGYTF. CDR3 DNA sequence: TGTGCCAGCAGACTGGACAGGGGTGGTGGCTACACCTTC.

The rearrangement joins TRBV5-4 to TRBJ2-2; 11 positions agree with TRBD1. Germline trimming cut 5 bases from V and 5 bases from J; bases unmatched to any gene: 11. CDR3 length equals 17 residues. The germline V gene encodes CDR1 SGHNT and CDR2 YYREEE (reference sequence). The chain's CDR3 is CASSYRTGGSGTGELFF. The CDR3 DNA reads as TGTGCCAGCAGTTATAGGACAGGGGGCTCGGGGACCGGGGAGCTGTTTTTT.

The V call is TRBV30, the J call TRBJ1-2; 7 positions match TRBD1. Unmatched junction bases numbered 21, after V lost 4 bases and J lost 4 bases. Germline-derived CDR1 and CDR2 are GTSNPN and SVGIG (reference sequence). The CDR3 spans 18 residues. CDR3 nucleotide sequence: TGTGCCTGGATTCTACCCTACAGGGGACCGAAAGTGGGCTATGGCTACACCTTC. It is translated as CAWILPYRGPKVGYGYTF.

The chain carries TRBV5-1 and TRBJ1-6; no reliable D call. This CDR3 has 15 amino acids. With 4 bases removed from V and 3 bases from J, the gap between germline ends came to 11 bases. CDR1 and CDR2 from the germline V gene are SGHRS and YFSETQ. The CDR3 nucleotides are TGCGCCAGCAGCAAAACCCGGGACTATAATTCACCCCTCCACTTT. It encodes CASSKTRDYNSPLHF.

The rearrangement uses TRBV19 and TRBJ2-3; 12 bases match TRBD2. The CDR3 has 14 amino acids. With 6 bases clipped from V and 5 bases from J, the junction kept 3 bases outside the gene matches. Per the germline V gene, CDR1 is LNHDA and CDR2 is SQIVND (reference sequence). The CDR3, as DNA: TGTGCCAGTAGCCCTAGCGGGGGGGTAGATACGCAGTATTTT. This sequence encodes CASSPSGGVDTQYF.

The chain is built from TRBV10-3 and TRBJ1-5; 8 bases are shared with TRBD1. The J segment lost 2 bases and the V segment lost 9 bases, leaving 3 bases of the junction unmatched. CDR1 and CDR2 from the germline V gene are ENHRY and SYGVKD. There are 13 residues in the CDR3. CDR3 residues: CAIQGEGNQPQHF. The DNA for the CDR3 is TGTGCCATACAGGGGGAGGGCAATCAGCCCCAGCATTTT.

The chain links TRBV7-9 to TRBJ2-2; TRBD2 might be the D (6 bases). The germline gives CDR1 SEHNR, CDR2 FQNEAQ (reference sequence). CDR3 length equals 15 residues. V lost 1 base and J lost 5, with 11 bases in between. The CDR3 region has the DNA TGTGCCAGCAGCTTAGGTCAGGGAGGAACCGGGGAGCTGTTTTTT. This encodes CASSLGQGGTGELFF.

In its sample, this clone was seen once. CDR3 nucleotides: TGCGCCAGCAGCTTGGCCGCAGGGGCCACTGAAGCTTTCTTT. This codes for CASSLAAGATEAFF. This chain uses TRBV5-1 with TRBJ1-1; D perhaps matches TRBD1 (6 bases). V gave up 0 bases and J gave up 4 bases, with 10 bases separating them. CDR3 length equals 14 residues. Germline CDR1 and CDR2: SGHRS and YFSETQ. Full variable domain (remainder filled in from reference TRBV5-1 and TRBJ1-1): KAGVTQTPRYLIKTRGQQVTLSCSPISGHRSVSWYQQTPGQGLQFLFEYFSETQRNKGNFPGRFSGRQFSNSRSEMNVSTLELGDSALYLCASSLAAGATEAFFGQGTRLTVV.

This clone was seen a few times. This sequence joins TRBV2 and TRBJ2-3; maybe TRBD2 (6 bases). Trimming pared 0 bases from V and 2 bases from J, leaving 9 bases between. CDR1 and CDR2 from the germline V gene are SNHLY and FYNNEI. The CDR3 has 15 residues. The CDR3 DNA is TGTGCCAGCAGTGAAGCCCGGGGGTTCACAGATACGCAGTATTTT. This encodes CASSEARGFTDTQYF.

The count of this clone is one. V usage is TRBV28 and J usage is TRBJ2-7; 14 bases line up with TRBD2. Losses at the gene ends were 8 bases for V and 3 bases for J; bases not matched to a gene: 3. The CDR3 totals 14 residues. The V gene's germline CDR1 is MDHEN and CDR2 SYDVKM. This CDR3 reads CASGTSGSIYEQYF. CDR3 DNA: TGTGCCAGCGGGACTAGCGGGAGTATCTACGAGCAGTACTTC.

CDR3: CCLERTDTQYF. The CDR3 nucleotides read TGCTGCCTGGAGCGGACAGATACGCAGTATTTT. The rearrangement joins TRBV20-1 to TRBJ2-3; a possible D gene is TRBD2 (5 bases). Looked up from germline, CDR1 is DFQATT and CDR2 is SNEGSKA (reference sequence). The CDR3 is 11 amino acids.

The chain combines TRBV11-2 with TRBJ2-2, with 7 bases matching TRBD2. V trimming: 2 bases; J trimming: 3 bases; junction bases outside the gene matches: 3. Germline V gives CDR1 SGHAT, CDR2 FQNNGV. CDR3 length: 15 amino acids. CDR3 sequence reads: CASSLWREYTGELFF. The CDR3 DNA sequence: TGTGCCAGCAGCTTATGGCGGGAGTACACCGGGGAGCTGTTTTTT.

CDR3 bases: TGTGCCAGCAGCTTAGATGCAGTGACAGATACGCAGTATTTT. Protein sequence: CASSLDAVTDTQYF. This chain joins TRBV11-3 and TRBJ2-3; D remains ambiguous. The V gene lost 0 bases and the J gene lost 3 bases, with 7 bases spanning the gap. The CDR3 sequence is 14 residues long. Per germline, CDR1 SGHNT and CDR2 YENEEA.

J is TRBJ2-1 and V is TRBV19; D remains ambiguous. CDR1 LNHDA and CDR2 SQIVND come from the germline V gene (reference sequence). The CDR3 totals 11 residues. V was pared by 3 bases and J by 5 bases, with 2 bases between. The CDR3 bases are TGTGCCAGTAGTATTAACAATGAGCAGTTCTTC. It codes for CASSINNEQFF. The entire variable domain, with the rest obtained from reference TRBV19 and TRBJ2-1, is as follows: DGGITQSPKYLFRKEGQNVTLSCEQNLNHDAMYWYRQDPGQGLRLIYYSQIVNDFQKGDIAEGYSVSREKKESFPLTVTSAQKNPTAFYLCASSINNEQFFGPGTRLTVL.

The chain recombines TRBV10-1 with TRBJ2-3; 10 nucleotides match TRBD2. With V trimmed by 3 bases and J by 1 base, 7 bases remained unmatched. The CDR3 length is 17 residues. The V gene's germline CDR1 is WNHNN and CDR2 SYGVQD (reference sequence). The CDR3, as DNA: TGCGCCAGCAGTGATTCCCTAGCGGGAGAGGGCACAGATACGCAGTATTTT. This codes for CASSDSLAGEGTDTQYF.